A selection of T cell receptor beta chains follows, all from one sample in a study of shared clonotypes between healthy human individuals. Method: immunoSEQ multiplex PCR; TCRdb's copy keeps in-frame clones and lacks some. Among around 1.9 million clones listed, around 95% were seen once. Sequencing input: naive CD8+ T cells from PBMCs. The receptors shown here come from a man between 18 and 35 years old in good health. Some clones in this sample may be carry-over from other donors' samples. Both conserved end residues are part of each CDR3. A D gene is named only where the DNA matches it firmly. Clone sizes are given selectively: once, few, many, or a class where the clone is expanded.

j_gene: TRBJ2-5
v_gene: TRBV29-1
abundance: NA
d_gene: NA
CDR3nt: TGCAGCGTTCTCCACCAGCAAGAGACCCAGTACTTC
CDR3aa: CSVLHQQETQYF

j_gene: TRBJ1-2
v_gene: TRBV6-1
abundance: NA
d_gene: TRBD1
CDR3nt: TGTGCCAGCAGTGAGGGGGGGACAGCGCCCTACTATGGCTACACCTTC
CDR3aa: CASSEGGTAPYYGYTF

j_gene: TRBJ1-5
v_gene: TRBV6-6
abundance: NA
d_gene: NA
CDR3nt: TGTGCCAGCAGCTGGCTGAATAGCAATCAGCCCCAGCATTTT
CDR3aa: CASSWLNSNQPQHF

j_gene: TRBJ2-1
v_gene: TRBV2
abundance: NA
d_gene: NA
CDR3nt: TGTGCCAGCAGTGAATTTGGAGGGAGCTCCTACAATGAGCAGTTCTTC
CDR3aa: CASSEFGGSSYNEQFF

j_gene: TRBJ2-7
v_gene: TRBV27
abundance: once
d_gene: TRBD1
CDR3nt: TGTGCCTCAGGAGACAGGGAAGGTGGGTACGAGCAGTACTTC
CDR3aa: CASGDREGGYEQYF

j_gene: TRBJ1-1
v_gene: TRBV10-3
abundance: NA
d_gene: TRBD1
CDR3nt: TGTGCCATCAGTGACCACCACCAGGGGGAGCATGAAGCTTTCTTT
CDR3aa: CAISDHHQGEHEAFF

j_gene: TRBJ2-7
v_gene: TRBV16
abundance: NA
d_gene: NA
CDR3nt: TGTGCCAGCAGCCTACTACCGGGAGCCTCCGGGAGGTACTTC
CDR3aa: CASSLLPGASGRYF

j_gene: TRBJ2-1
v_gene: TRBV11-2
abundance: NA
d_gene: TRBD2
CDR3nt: TGTGCCAGCAGATCTCTAGCGGGAACCCCCAATGAGCAGTTCTTC
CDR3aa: CASRSLAGTPNEQFF

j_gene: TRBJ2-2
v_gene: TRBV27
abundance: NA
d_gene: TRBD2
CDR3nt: TGTGCCAGCAGTTTACTAGCGGGATACGACACCGGGGAGCTGTTTTTT
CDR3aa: CASSLLAGYDTGELFF

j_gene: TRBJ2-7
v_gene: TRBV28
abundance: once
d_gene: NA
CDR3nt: TGTGCCAGCAGGCAGGGCTCCTACGAGCAGTACTTC
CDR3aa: CASRQGSYEQYF

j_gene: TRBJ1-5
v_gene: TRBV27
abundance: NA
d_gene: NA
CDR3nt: TGTGCCAGCAGTATCCTAGGGTCCAATCAGCCCCAGCATTTT
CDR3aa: CASSILGSNQPQHF

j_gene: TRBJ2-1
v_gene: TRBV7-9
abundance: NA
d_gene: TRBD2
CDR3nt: TGTGCCAGCAGCTTCCGTAGCGGGAGCAATATCAATGAGCAGTTCTTC
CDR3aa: CASSFRSGSNINEQFF

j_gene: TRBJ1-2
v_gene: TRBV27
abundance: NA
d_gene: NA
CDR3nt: TGTGCCAGCAGATCCACTTTGAATTCTAACTATGGCTACACCTTC
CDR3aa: CASRSTLNSNYGYTF

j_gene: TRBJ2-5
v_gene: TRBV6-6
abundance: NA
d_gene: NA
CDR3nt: TGTGCCAGCAGTTACTCTAGGTCTAGTCAAGAGACCCAGTACTTC
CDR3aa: CASSYSRSSQETQYF

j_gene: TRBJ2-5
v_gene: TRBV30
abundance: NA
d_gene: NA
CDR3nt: TGTGCAGTGAGGGACCTAAGGGAGACCCAGTACTTC
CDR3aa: CAVRDLRETQYF

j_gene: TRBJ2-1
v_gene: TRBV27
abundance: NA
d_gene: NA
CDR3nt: TGTGCCAGCAGTTTAATTTTCAGCTCCTACAATGAGCAGTTCTTC
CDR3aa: CASSLIFSSYNEQFF

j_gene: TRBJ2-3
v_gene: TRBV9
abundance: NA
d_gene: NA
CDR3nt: TGTGCCAGCAGCGTTAGCCGGGAACGCGGCACAGATACGCAGTATTTT
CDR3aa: CASSVSRERGTDTQYF

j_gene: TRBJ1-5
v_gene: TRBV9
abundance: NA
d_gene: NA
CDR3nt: TGTGCCAGCAGCGTCGACGACATCTATAGCAATCAGCCCCAGCATTTT
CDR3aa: CASSVDDIYSNQPQHF

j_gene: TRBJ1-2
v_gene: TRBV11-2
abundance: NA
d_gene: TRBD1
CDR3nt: TGTGCCAGCAGCTTAGACCCGGGACAGGCCTATGGCTACACCTTC
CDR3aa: CASSLDPGQAYGYTF

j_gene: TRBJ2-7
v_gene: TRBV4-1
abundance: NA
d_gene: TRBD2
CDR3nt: TGCGCCAGCAGTACTAGCGGGAGTGGCGAGCAGTACTTC
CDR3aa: CASSTSGSGEQYF

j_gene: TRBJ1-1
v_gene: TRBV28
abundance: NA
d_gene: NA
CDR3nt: TGTGCCAGCAGTTTGGTAAAGAACACTGAAGCTTTCTTT
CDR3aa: CASSLVKNTEAFF

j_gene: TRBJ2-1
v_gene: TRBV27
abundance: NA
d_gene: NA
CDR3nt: TGTGCCAGCAGTTCCGAGCGGGTACCAAATATGCACAATGAGCAGTTCTTC
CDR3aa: CASSSERVPNMHNEQFF

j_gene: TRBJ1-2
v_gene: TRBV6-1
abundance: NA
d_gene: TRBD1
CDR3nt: TGTGCCACCCGGGACAGGGGACCCTATGGCTACACCTTC
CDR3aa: CATRDRGPYGYTF

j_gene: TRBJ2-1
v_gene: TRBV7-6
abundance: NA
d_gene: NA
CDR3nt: TGTGCCAGCAGCCCGGGGGTTCCGGGCAATGAGCAGTTCTTC
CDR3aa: CASSPGVPGNEQFF

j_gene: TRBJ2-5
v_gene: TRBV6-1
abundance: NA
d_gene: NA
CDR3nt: TGTGCCAGCAGTGAAGGGTGGGACGGACTTTCCGAGACCCAGTACTTC
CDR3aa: CASSEGWDGLSETQYF

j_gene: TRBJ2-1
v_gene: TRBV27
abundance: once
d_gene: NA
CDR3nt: TGTGCCAGCAGTTTCCTTCTACGACCCGATGAGCAGTTCTTC
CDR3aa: CASSFLLRPDEQFF

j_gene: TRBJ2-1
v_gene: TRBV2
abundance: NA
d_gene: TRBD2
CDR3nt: TGTGCCAGCAGTGGATTAATACAGCGGGAGGGCAATGAGCAGTTCTTC
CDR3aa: CASSGLIQREGNEQFF

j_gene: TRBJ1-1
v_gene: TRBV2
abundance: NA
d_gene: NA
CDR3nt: TGTGCCGCCCGGGGGGGGCAGAACACTGAAGCTTTCTTT
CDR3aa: CAARGGQNTEAFF

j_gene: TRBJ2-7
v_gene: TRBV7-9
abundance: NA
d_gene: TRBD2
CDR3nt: TGTGCCAGCAGCTTAGGCGGCTCGAGCGGGAGTTGGGCCCACGAGCAGTACTTC
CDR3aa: CASSLGGSSGSWAHEQYF

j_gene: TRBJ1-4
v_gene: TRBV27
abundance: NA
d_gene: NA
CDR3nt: TGTGCCAGCAGACCCTTTTCGGGGTTGGAAAAACTGTTTTTT
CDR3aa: CASRPFSGLEKLFF

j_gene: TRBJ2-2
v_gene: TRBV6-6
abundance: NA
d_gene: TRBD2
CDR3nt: TGTGCCAGTTACGGGACTAGCGTCACCGGGGAGCTGTTTTTT
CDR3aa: CASYGTSVTGELFF

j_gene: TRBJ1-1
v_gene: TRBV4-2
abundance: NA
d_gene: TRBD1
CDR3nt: TGTGCCAGCAGCCAAGGGGACAGAGAAGCTTTCTTT
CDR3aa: CASSQGDREAFF